Each of the 23 T cell receptor beta chains below was sequenced from the same sample in a study of human T cells and chemical hapten exposure. Time point described: patch test 3, about 24 weeks after DPC sensitization. The treatment denotes: therapeutic diphenylcyclopropenone sensitization with weekly scalp DPC. TCRdb redid the calling of the RACE reads with MiXCR, one entry per CDR3 protein. Here the sample spans 210,000 or so distinct CDR3 sequences, 24% being singletons. Sequences were derived from whole blood, sampled in connection with sensitization to the hapten diphenylcyclopropenone (DPC). Every receptor here comes from a woman in her forties with alopecia areata. Some clones in this sample may be carry-over from other donors' samples.

V is TRBV4-1 and J is TRBJ2-5; D may be TRBD2 (6 bases). Germline CDR1 and CDR2: MGHRA and YSYEKL. The CDR3 spans 20 residues. The ends were cut back, 3 bases at V and 1 base at J, with 27 bases in the middle. The CDR3 nucleotides read TGCGCCAGCAGCCAGGGCCCGGCGGGACCAACTACTCGACTCCAAGAGACCCAGTACTTC. Its protein product is CASSQGPAGPTTRLQETQYF.

This clonotype has a count of ten or more. This chain links TRBV11-2 with TRBJ1-2; D is uncertain. The CDR3 length is 12 residues. The V end lost 10 bases, the J end lost 4 bases, and 13 bases lay between the germline ends. Germline CDR1 is SGHAT and CDR2 is FQNNGV. This chain's CDR3 is CATSPGPYGYTF. The CDR3 DNA is TGTGCCACCTCCCCCGGGCCCTATGGCTACACCTTC.

This clonotype has more than one count but fewer than ten. V is TRBV20-1 and J is TRBJ1-2; no clear D. V dropped 0 bases and J dropped 5 bases, with 10 bases sitting between them. Germline lookup yields CDR1 DFQATT and CDR2 SNEGSKA (reference sequence). This CDR3 has 13 amino acids. CDR3 in amino acids: CSARDLYSYGYTF. CDR3 coding DNA: TGCAGTGCTAGAGATTTATATAGTTATGGCTACACCTTC.

A single count supports this clonotype. This rearrangement joins TRBV28 to TRBJ2-5; no definite D call. Germline CDR1 reads MDHEN; CDR2 reads SYDVKM. The V end lost 10 bases, the J end lost 4 bases, and 13 bases lay between the germline ends. The CDR3 totals 12 residues. The CDR3 nucleotides read TGTGCCACCAACCTCCTAGGAGAGACCCAGTACTTC. Its protein is CATNLLGETQYF.

A few counts support this clonotype. V gene TRBV30 combines with J gene TRBJ1-5; 9 nucleotides line up with TRBD1. CDR1 is GTSNPN, CDR2 SVGIG, per germline (reference sequence). The length of the CDR3 is 15 residues. Losses at the gene ends were 0 bases for V and 3 bases for J; bases not matched to a gene: 3. CDR3 residues: CAWSVRDRVNQPQHF. The CDR3 DNA reads as TGTGCCTGGAGTGTACGGGACAGGGTCAATCAGCCCCAGCATTTT.

This clonotype showed up just a few times. The V call is TRBV28, the J call TRBJ2-3; D could derive from TRBD1 or TRBD2 (5 bases each). V was pared by 6 bases and J by 6 bases, with 19 bases between. This CDR3 spans 15 amino acids. Germline CDR1 and CDR2: MDHEN and SYDVKM. The CDR3 nucleotides read TGTGCCAGCAGACCGTCCGGGACGCAGGCTGATACGCAGTATTTT. Translated, it gives CASRPSGTQADTQYF.

The chain is built from TRBV20-1 and TRBJ2-1, with D unresolved. With 6 bases removed from V and 5 bases from J, the gap between germline ends came to 11 bases. Germline CDR1 DFQATT, CDR2 SNEGSKA (reference sequence). CDR3 size: 12 residues. DNA of the CDR3: TGCAGTGCCGAAGGAGCCAACAATGAGCAGTTCTTC. Amino acids: CSAEGANNEQFF.

This clonotype came up a few times. The chain carries TRBV28 and TRBJ2-1, with 12 bases aligning to TRBD2. Germline trimming cut 4 bases from V and 7 bases from J; bases unmatched to any gene: 5. This CDR3 has 15 residues. Germline values: CDR1 MDHEN, CDR2 SYDVKM. The CDR3 DNA reads as TGTGCCAGCAGTTCCTGGACTAGCGGGAATAATGAGCAGTTCTTC. This translates into CASSSWTSGNNEQFF. Looking up the rest from reference TRBV28 and TRBJ2-1 gives the full variable domain: DVKVTQSSRYLVKRTGEKVFLECVQDMDHENMFWYRQDPGLGLRLIYFSYDVKMKEKGDIPEGYSVSREKKERFSLILESASTNQTSMYLCASSSWTSGNNEQFFGPGTRLTVL.

This clonotype was seen a few times. The V call is TRBV7-8, the J call TRBJ2-3; D not resolved. The CDR3 consists of 16 residues. CDR1 SGHVS and CDR2 FQNEAQ come from the germline V gene. V was cut by 1 base and J by 1 base, with 12 bases left in between. CDR3 amino acids: CASSLGLTQGTDTQYF. The CDR3 DNA is TGTGCCAGCAGCTTAGGGTTGACGCAGGGCACAGATACGCAGTATTTT.

In this sample, this clonotype turned up a few times. The chain uses TRBV29-1 and TRBJ2-2, with D perhaps being TRBD1 or TRBD2 (5 bases each). The CDR3 spans 15 residues. Trimming stripped 4 bases from V and 3 bases from J, with 15 bases between. Germline V gene sequence: CDR1 SQVTM, CDR2 ANQGSEA. The CDR3 loop is CSVGRGPVDTGELFF. The CDR3 DNA reads TGCAGCGTTGGTAGGGGACCGGTAGACACCGGGGAGCTGTTTTTT.

The V and J genes are TRBV5-1 and TRBJ1-2; possible D gene TRBD1, 5 bases. The V end lost 4 bases, the J end lost 5 bases, and 18 bases lay between the germline ends. Germline V gives CDR1 SGHRS, CDR2 YFSETQ. This CDR3 is 15 amino acids long. The CDR3 is CASSHRQSGIYGYTF. Written as DNA, the CDR3 is TGCGCCAGCAGCCATCGACAGTCGGGCATATATGGCTACACCTTC.

The rearrangement uses TRBV28 and TRBJ2-5; D remains unclear. Germline V gives CDR1 MDHEN, CDR2 SYDVKM. V shed 5 bases and J shed 1 base, with 11 bases lying between them. This CDR3 has 14 residues. The DNA of the CDR3 is TGTGCCAGCAGTACCGCCGGGCGCCAAGAGACCCAGTACTTC. Protein sequence: CASSTAGRQETQYF.

The V gene is TRBV29-1, the J gene TRBJ2-2; 10 nucleotides align to TRBD1. V shed 7 bases, J shed 7 bases, and the junction held 15 bases outside the gene matches. In germline, CDR1 is SQVTM, CDR2 ANQGSEA. This CDR3 contains 16 residues. CDR3 nucleotide sequence: TGCAGCGCTGGCCGTCCGGGACAGGGGCAGGTCGGGGAGCTGTTTTTT. Translating gives CSAGRPGQGQVGELFF.

V usage is TRBV11-2 and J usage is TRBJ1-4; D may be TRBD1 (6 bases). The germline V gene encodes CDR1 SGHAT and CDR2 FQNNGV. The CDR3 has 14 amino acids. V was pared by 2 bases and J by 5 bases, with 9 bases between. This CDR3 reads CASSLWTENEKLFF. The CDR3 DNA sequence: TGTGCCAGCAGCTTATGGACAGAGAATGAAAAACTGTTTTTT. The full variable domain, rest sourced from reference TRBV11-2 and TRBJ1-4, is EAGVAQSPRYKIIEKRQSVAFWCNPISGHATLYWYQQILGQGPKLLIQFQNNGVVDDSQLPKDRFSAERLKGVDSTLKIQPAKLEDSAVYLCASSLWTENEKLFFGSGTQLSVL.

CDR3 sequence reads: CSARDFGTRLDGYTF. The CDR3 nucleotides are TGCAGTGCTAGAGATTTCGGCACGCGATTAGATGGCTACACCTTC. The rearrangement joins TRBV20-1 to TRBJ1-2; D unresolved. This CDR3 is 15 amino acids long. With 0 bases removed from V and 6 bases from J, the gap between germline ends came to 17 bases. In germline, CDR1 is DFQATT, CDR2 SNEGSKA (reference sequence).

In this sample, this clonotype turned up a few times. This sequence joins TRBV7-2 and TRBJ2-7; TRBD1 matches at 7 bases. The CDR3 is 14 residues long. Germline V gene data show CDR1 as SGHTA and CDR2 as FQGNSA. V gave up 5 bases and J gave up 9 bases; unmatched junction bases: 13. CDR3: CASSPSNWDSLQYF. CDR3 DNA sequence: TGTGCCAGCAGCCCCAGCAATTGGGACAGCTTGCAGTACTTC.

This chain joins TRBV9 and TRBJ2-1; D may be TRBD2 (6 bases). The germline CDR1 and CDR2 sequences are SGDLS and YYNGEE. This CDR3 is built from 12 residues. Trimming removed 7 bases at V and 5 bases at J, with 10 bases between. CDR3 sequence reads: CASLEGNNEQFF. CDR3 DNA: TGTGCCAGCTTGGAGGGAAACAATGAGCAGTTCTTC.

Points on this clonotype: This is likely a read error, given that the CDR3 carries no conserved phenylalanine or tryptophan at its end. V gene TRBV14 combines with J gene TRBJ2-3, with unresolved D. This CDR3 contains 12 residues. Trimming cost V 1 base and J 3 bases, with 2 bases left between them. In germline, CDR1 is SGHDN, CDR2 FVKESK. For the CDR3, the DNA is TGTGCCAGCAGCCAAGCAACAGATACGCAGTATTTG. Protein product: CASSQATDTQYL.

The chain couples TRBV20-1 to TRBJ2-2; TRBD1 agrees at 9 bases. This CDR3 is 17 amino acids long. The trim removed 0 bases at V and 4 bases at J, leaving 9 bases unmatched. Germline V lookup: CDR1 DFQATT, CDR2 SNEGSKA (reference sequence). The CDR3 bases are TGCAGTGCTAGAGATGTAAAGGACAGGGGCATCACCGGGGAGCTGTTTTTT. It specifies CSARDVKDRGITGELFF.

This chain links TRBV20-1 with TRBJ2-5; 9 bases match TRBD2. The J segment lost 6 bases and the V segment lost 2 bases, leaving 4 bases of the junction unmatched. This CDR3 comprises 13 residues. Per germline, CDR1 DFQATT and CDR2 SNEGSKA (reference sequence). CDR3 bases: TGCAGTGCTAGACGTAGCGGGAGTAAGACCCAGTACTTC. It translates to CSARRSGSKTQYF.

Many counts were recorded for this clonotype. The CDR3 loop is CSAEGAGEWNEQFF. The CDR3 DNA reads TGCAGCGCCGAGGGGGCAGGCGAGTGGAATGAGCAGTTCTTC. J is TRBJ2-1 and V is TRBV29-1; 7 bases align to TRBD1. This CDR3 is 14 amino acids long. In germline, CDR1 is SQVTM, CDR2 ANQGSEA. The trim removed 7 bases at V and 7 bases at J, leaving 13 bases unmatched.

This clonotype has only a few counts. The J gene is TRBJ2-5, the V gene TRBV5-1, with TRBD2 matching over 14 bases. Germline CDR1 reads SGHRS; CDR2 reads YFSETQ. J gave up 4 bases and V 3 bases, and 5 bases lay outside the gene matches. This CDR3 region has 16 residues. The CDR3 sequence: CASSWGLAGAVETQYF. CDR3 coding DNA: TGCGCCAGCAGCTGGGGACTAGCGGGAGCTGTAGAGACCCAGTACTTC.

The gene calls are TRBV7-6 and TRBJ2-7; 7 nucleotides agree with TRBD1. CDR1 and CDR2 from the germline V gene are SGHVS and FNYEAQ. The CDR3 loop spans 13 amino acids. The V gene end was trimmed by 10 bases and the J gene end by 0 bases; junction bases not matched to a gene: 6. The CDR3 nucleotides read TGTGCCACCCCGGACAGGAGCTCCTACGAGCAGTACTTC. Translating it yields CATPDRSSYEQYF.